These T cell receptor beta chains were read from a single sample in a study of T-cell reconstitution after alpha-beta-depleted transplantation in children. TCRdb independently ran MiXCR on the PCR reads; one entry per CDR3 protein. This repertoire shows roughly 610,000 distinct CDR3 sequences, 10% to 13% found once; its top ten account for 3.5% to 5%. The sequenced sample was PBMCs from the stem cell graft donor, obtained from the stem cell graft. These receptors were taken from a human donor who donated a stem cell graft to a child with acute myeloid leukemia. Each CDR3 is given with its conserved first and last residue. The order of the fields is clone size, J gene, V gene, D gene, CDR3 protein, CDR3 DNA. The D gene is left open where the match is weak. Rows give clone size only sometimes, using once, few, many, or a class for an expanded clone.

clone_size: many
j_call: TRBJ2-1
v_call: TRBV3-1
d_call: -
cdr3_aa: CASSQAGTRRLYNEQFF
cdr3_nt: TGTGCCAGCAGCCAAGCCGGGACACGAAGACTTTACAATGAGCAGTTCTTC

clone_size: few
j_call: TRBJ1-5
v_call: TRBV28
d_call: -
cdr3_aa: CASSPRLAGDQPQHF
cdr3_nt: TGTGCCAGCAGTCCCCGCCTGGCGGGGGATCAGCCCCAGCATTTT

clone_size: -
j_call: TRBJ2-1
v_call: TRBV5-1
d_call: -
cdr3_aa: CASSSSPIEGEQFF
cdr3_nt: TGCGCCAGCAGCTCCAGCCCCATTGAGGGTGAGCAGTTCTTC

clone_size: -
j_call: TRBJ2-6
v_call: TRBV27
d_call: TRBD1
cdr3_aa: CASSLVGTGSGANVLTF
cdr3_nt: TGTGCCAGCAGTTTAGTCGGGACAGGGTCTGGGGCCAACGTCCTGACTTTC

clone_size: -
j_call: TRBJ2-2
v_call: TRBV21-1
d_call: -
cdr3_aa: CASSKANPGELFF
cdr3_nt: TGTGCCAGCAGCAAAGCGAATCCCGGGGAGCTGTTTTTT

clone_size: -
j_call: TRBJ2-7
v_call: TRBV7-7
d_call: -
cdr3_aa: CASSRTPSYEQYF
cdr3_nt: TGTGCTAGCAGCCGAACACCCTCTTACGAGCAGTACTTC

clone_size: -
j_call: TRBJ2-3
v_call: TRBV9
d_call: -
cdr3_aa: CASSVLAGLTDTQYF
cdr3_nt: TGTGCCAGCAGCGTACTGGCGGGGCTCACAGATACGCAGTATTTT

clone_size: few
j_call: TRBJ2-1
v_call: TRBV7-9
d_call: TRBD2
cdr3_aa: CASSAGLAGGSYNEQFF
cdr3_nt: TGTGCCAGCAGCGCGGGACTAGCGGGAGGAAGCTACAATGAGCAGTTCTTC

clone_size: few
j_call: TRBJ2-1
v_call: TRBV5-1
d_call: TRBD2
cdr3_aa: CASETGGLGINNEQFF
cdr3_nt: TGCGCCAGCGAAACGGGGGGACTAGGAATAAACAATGAGCAGTTCTTC

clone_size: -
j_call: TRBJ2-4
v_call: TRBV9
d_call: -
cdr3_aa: CASSVDAGADIQYF
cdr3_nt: TGTGCCAGCAGCGTAGACGCGGGGGCGGACATTCAGTACTTC

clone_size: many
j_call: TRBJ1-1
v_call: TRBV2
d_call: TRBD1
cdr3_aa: CASRASGGTEAFF
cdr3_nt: TGTGCCAGCAGGGCTTCAGGGGGGACTGAAGCTTTCTTT

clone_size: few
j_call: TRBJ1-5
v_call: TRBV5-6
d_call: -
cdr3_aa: CASSFRQANQPQHF
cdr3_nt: TGTGCCAGCAGCTTTCGACAGGCTAATCAGCCCCAGCATTTT

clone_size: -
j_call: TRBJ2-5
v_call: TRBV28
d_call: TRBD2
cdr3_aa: CASRPGLVQETQYF
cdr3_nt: TGTGCCAGCAGGCCAGGACTAGTCCAAGAGACCCAGTACTTC

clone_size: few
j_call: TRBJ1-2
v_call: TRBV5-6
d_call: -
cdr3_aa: CASSLALTNGGYTF
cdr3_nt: TGTGCCAGCAGCTTGGCCCTAACGAATGGGGGCTACACCTTC

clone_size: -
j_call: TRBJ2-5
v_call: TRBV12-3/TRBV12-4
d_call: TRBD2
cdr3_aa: CASSSLLTSGQETQYF
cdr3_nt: TGTGCCAGCAGTTCGCTGCTCACTAGCGGCCAAGAGACCCAGTACTTC

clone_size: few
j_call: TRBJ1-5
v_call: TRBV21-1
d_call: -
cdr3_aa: CALRQPQHF
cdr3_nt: TGTGCCCTACGACAGCCCCAGCATTTT

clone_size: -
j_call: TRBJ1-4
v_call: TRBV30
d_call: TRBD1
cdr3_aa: CAWSLETGRWEKLFF
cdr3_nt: TGTGCCTGGAGTCTGGAGACAGGGAGATGGGAAAAACTGTTTTTT

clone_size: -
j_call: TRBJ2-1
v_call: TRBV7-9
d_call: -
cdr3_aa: CASSPIWASETSYNEQFF
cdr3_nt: TGTGCCAGCAGCCCTATATGGGCTAGCGAGACTTCCTACAATGAGCAGTTCTTC